This T cell receptor beta chain was sequenced during a study of blood T cell repertoires in COVID-19. Trimming took 2 bases from V and 8 from J; bases not matched to a gene: 5. The CDR3 consists of 15 residues. In germline, CDR1 is SGHVS, CDR2 FNYEAQ. Authors' methods: Amplifying reference gene primers gave estimates of nucleated cell counts. Here immunoSEQ multiplex PCR was the method, and the copy in TCRdb shows in-frame clones only, minus some. D and trimming were read from the DNA, whereas the V and J calls and clone size are those reported in that table. The data contain 35,000 to 40,000 clones, about 85% of them seen just once; the ten biggest clones take up approximately 15%. This clone appeared a single time.

Sequencing input: peripheral blood. The V gene is TRBV7-6, the J gene TRBJ1-4; 10 bases map to TRBD1. The sequence came from a human donor in a cohort sampled during active COVID-19. Here the CDR3 DNA reads TGTGCCAGCAGCTTATCCGGGACAGGGGTAGAAAAACTGTTTTTT. Its translation is CASSLSGTGVEKLFF.